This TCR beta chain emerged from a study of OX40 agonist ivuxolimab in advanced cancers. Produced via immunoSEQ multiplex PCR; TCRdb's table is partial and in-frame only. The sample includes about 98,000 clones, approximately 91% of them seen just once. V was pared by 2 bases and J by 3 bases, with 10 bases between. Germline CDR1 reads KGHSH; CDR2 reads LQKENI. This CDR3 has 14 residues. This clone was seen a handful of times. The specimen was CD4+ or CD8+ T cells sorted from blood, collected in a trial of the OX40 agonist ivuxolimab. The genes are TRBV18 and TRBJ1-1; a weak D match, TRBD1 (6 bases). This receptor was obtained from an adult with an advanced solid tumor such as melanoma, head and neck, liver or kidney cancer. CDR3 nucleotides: TGTGCCAGCTCACCATTTGGGGGGCACACTGAAGCTTTCTTT. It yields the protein CASSPFGGHTEAFF.